The sequence of this TCR beta chain was determined in a study of beta chain features in type 1 diabetes (dated by TCRdb to between 2018 and 2020). At the level of the whole study: Patients and healthy donors did not differ in mean age, gender distribution, total cell number or subset yield. A total of some 110 million sorted cells were examined across all samples, and a strong correlation was observed between cell number per subset and RNA yield. In the study, recently diagnosed type 1 diabetes patients and matched healthy donors were compared on the TCRB repertoires of their sorted circulating CD4+ T cell subsets. Naive and central memory subsets were obtained from all 28 donors, but regulatory and stem cell-like memory subsets were isolated from only 8 patients and roughly eight healthy donors.

Each donor gave one peripheral blood draw, averaging approximately 120 mL, which was collected into heparinised tubes. A BD FACSAria II and a panel including CD45RO, CCR7, CD25, CD127, CD95 and CD27 were used to sort naive, central memory, regulatory and stem cell-like memory CD4+ T cells. All sorted populations exceeded 95% purity. PBMCs were separated immediately by Lymphoprep density gradient centrifugation and were stained directly, without being cultured. To minimize batch effects, samples were stained and sorted in pairs, one healthy donor with one patient per experiment. Note on this clone: The antigen it recognizes is unknown. No base qualities exist here, and no much larger clone lies one base off it.

The entire amount of isolated RNA was reverse transcribed using the High Capacity cDNA Reverse Transcription Kit, so the sequenced TCRB transcripts were expressed ones. Survey-depth immunoSEQ sequencing was performed on stem cell-like memory T cell samples, with an average of around 920,000 total reads per sample. Sorted cells were lysed in RLT buffer, and RNA was extracted using DNase-treated RNeasy Micro or Mini kits according to cell number. Each cell subset was processed on its own to prevent cross-contamination, while patient and healthy donor samples were processed together. The immunoSEQ multiplex PCR was used to amplify TCRB sequences from cDNA, yielding 87-bp fragments that span the CDR3 region. The amplicons were sequenced using the Illumina HiSeq platform. Regarding the original processing steps: Synthetic template baselines were used to correct PCR bias computationally, reads within Hamming distance 2 were collapsed, and singletons that could not be merged were discarded. Reads were aligned to IMGT to assign V, D and J genes, CDR3 length, and insertions or deletions at six rearrangement sites. Within each subset, clonotype counts were normalized to sorted cell number, after which true diversity and Gini coefficients were computed with the tcR R package. Repertoire sharing was quantified using the overlap coefficient calculated on TCRB nucleotide sequences. Held by TCRdb, this immuneACCESS table contains in-frame sequences only and omits some clones. Under half of the omission traces to an unresolved V gene where checked; the cause of the rest is unknown. V and J calls and clone size are as listed in that table; D and trimming were resolved from the DNA. In this sample the table shows some 26,000 clones, approximately 70% of which occur a single time. Of the sample, 0.95% to 1.3% falls within the top ten clones.

The paper's findings and limits, for the study overall: Shorter templates might have been favored by PCR, but patient and control samples were amplified and corrected together, so both groups would have been affected equally by any skew. Because cDNA was sequenced instead of genomic DNA, activated cells with high expression could be over-represented, although the groups did not differ in activation or CD3 levels. HLA sub-analyses involved small numbers of individuals, so any influence of HLA type on TCRB rearrangement remained unresolved. Naive, central memory and regulatory TCRB repertoires appeared to be more similar among patients than among healthy donors. At VDJ recombination sites, type 1 diabetes patients had fewer insertions and more deleted nucleotides, which implies abnormalities in thymic rearrangement. In all four CD4+ subsets, TCRB CDR3 length was moderately but significantly shorter in type 1 diabetes patients.

Sequenced input: stem cell memory CD4+ T cells from blood. Per the publication, the cell subset or site label means: stem cell-like memory CD4+ T cells. The TCR was taken from a middle-aged woman with type 1 diabetes.

CDR3 protein: CAIAGIMNTEAFF. The DNA sequence reads TGTGCCATCGCGGGTATCATGAACACTGAAGCTTTCTTT. This chain joins TRBV28 to TRBJ1-1; the D gene identity is not certain. V drops 10 bases and J drops 0 bases, leaving 12 bases in between. Spanning cysteine to phenylalanine, the CDR3 consists of 13 amino acids. Only the CDR3 DNA stays, 39 bases, in frame from base 1. Reading the germline V gene gives CDR1 MDHEN and CDR2 SYDVKM.